This T cell receptor beta chain was obtained from a study of T cell repertoires in aging, cancer and after chemotherapy. TRB rearrangements spanning V, D and J were amplified using mixed TRB-A/B primers. TCRdb redid the calling of the multiplex PCR reads with MiXCR, one entry per CDR3 protein. The sample yields approximately 13,000 distinct CDR3 sequences, less than 30% seen once. Germline V lookup: CDR1 MDHEN, CDR2 SYDVKM. The CDR3 runs 15 residues. V lost 4 bases, J lost 4 bases, and 6 bases stayed unmatched. TCR beta rearrangements were amplified from peripheral blood genomic DNA. Sequenced material: blood. The rearrangement uses TRBV28 and TRBJ2-7; 11 bases align to TRBD1. This clonotype originated in a human donor in good health. CDR3: CASSSGTGGVYEQYF. The CDR3 DNA reads TGTGCCAGCAGTTCCGGGACAGGGGGAGTGTACGAGCAGTACTTC. The whole variable domain, remainder taken from reference TRBV28 and TRBJ2-7, is DVKVTQSSRYLVKRTGEKVFLECVQDMDHENMFWYRQDPGLGLRLIYFSYDVKMKEKGDIPEGYSVSREKKERFSLILESASTNQTSMYLCASSSGTGGVYEQYFGPGTRLTVT.